This T cell receptor beta chain was observed in a study of Ad26.COV2.S vaccination and SARS-CoV-2 variants (dated by TCRdb to the early 2020s). Broadly, across the study: Vaccine-arm donors came from COV1001, a multicentre, randomized, double-blind, placebo-controlled phase I-IIa trial of Ad26.COV2.S in healthy adults. Blinding of investigators to trial group allocation was maintained during experiments and outcome assessment. A total of about 30 samples were included in the TCR-sequenced set, comprising some 20 Ad26.COV2.S vaccine recipients, 5 placebo recipients and 8 SARS-CoV-2 convalescent individuals. Ad26.COV2.S was administered intramuscularly at 5 x 10^10 or 1 x 10^11 viral particles, either as a single shot or as two shots given 56 days apart. The specificity and breadth of SARS-CoV-2-reactive T cell receptors after Ad26.COV2.S vaccination were assessed by TCRbeta repertoire sequencing. Trial participants were randomized into five groups of five, in which low-dose or high-dose Ad26.COV2.S was given once or twice, or placebo was given on both occasions.

CDR1 is given as SGHVS and CDR2 as FQNEAQ, both from the germline V gene. The CDR3 sequence holds 15 residues, the cysteine and phenylalanine included. Solely the CDR3 DNA is kept, with 45 bases framed from the first base. V drops 5 bases and J drops 5 bases, leaving 18 bases in between. Points on this clone: The clone's antigen remains unknown. Per-nucleotide qualities are absent, and no much larger clonotype sits a single base away.

The immunoSEQ Assay was used to sequence TCRbeta CDR3 regions. After extraction, genomic DNA underwent amplification by bias-controlled multiplex PCR, followed by high-throughput sequencing. Per the authors' processing: To quantify the absolute abundance of every unique TCRbeta CDR3 region, sequences were collapsed and filtered. T cell fraction was estimated by normalization of TCRbeta template counts to usable DNA, with usable DNA being measured through amplification of reference genes present in all nucleated cells. Repertoire TCRs were annotated as SARS-CoV-2-specific when V gene, CDR3 amino acid sequence and J gene were exactly matched to a known reactive TCR set. MIRA supplied the reference SARS-CoV-2 TCR set, which was filtered for enrichment in COVID-19-positive ImmuneCODE repertoires so that public or cross-reactive TCRs were removed. Using the MIRA antigens, annotated TCRs were further analysed by specific ORF or by position within an ORF. Breadth was defined as the number of annotated unique rearrangements divided by the total number of unique productive rearrangements, and depth was defined as the summed frequency of the annotated unique rearrangements. Group comparisons of TCR breadth used two-sided Wilcoxon rank-sum tests. This immuneACCESS table, as held by TCRdb, lists in-frame sequences with V and J called but not all clones. Of the missing ones, under half trace to an unresolved V gene in checked studies; the others have no known cause. The DNA was the basis for D and trimming; V, J and clone size are from that table. The sample records about 480,000 clones, about 83% of which are singletons. The ten largest clones add up to more than 10% of the sample.

Overall results and qualifications from the work: Ad26.COV2.S recipients had higher spike-specific TCR breadth than placebo recipients (P = 0.0014). It was noted by the authors that total T cell responses may have been underestimated by the TCR breadth and depth analyses. The study was not powered for comparison of responses between vaccine doses or regimens. After vaccination, spike-specific CD8+ and CD4+ T cell responses were reported to show substantial breadth. Vaccine and placebo recipients had similar non-spike TCR breadth, a finding consistent with the vaccine containing only spike.

This specimen's treatment or condition label, per the study, means: roughly 18 received Ad26.COV2.S at low or high dose, single or two shots; 5 received placebo; per-sample allocation not given. Repertoires of vaccine and placebo recipients were sequenced from samples collected on day 63 after the first injection. Cohort 1b enrolled 20 to 30 adults aged 18-55 years at a single site in Boston, USA, between 29 July and 7 August 2020. As a vaccine, Ad26.COV2.S was a replication-incompetent adenovirus type 26 vector that expressed a prefusion-stabilized SARS-CoV-2 spike protein derived from the original Wuhan strain.

The input for sequencing was peripheral blood, taken in a trial of Ad26.COV2.S vaccine versus placebo. This TCR was sampled from a person between 18 and 60 years old who received the Ad26.COV2.S COVID-19 vaccine or a placebo. This chain is built from TRBV7-8 and TRBJ1-2; TRBD1 is a weak D gene call, 5 bases matching. For the CDR3, the sequence is CASSPPGRGRYGYTF. The nucleotides read TGTGCCAGCAGCCCCCCCGGAAGGGGCAGGTATGGCTACACCTTC.